Included here is one TCR beta chain sequence, with context. Its target is unknown. As every portion of the isolated RNA was reverse transcribed, the sequencing read expressed TCRB transcripts. Method: immunoSEQ multiplex PCR; TCRdb's copy keeps in-frame clones and lacks some. The data hold some 99,000 clones, with 30% to 50% observed a single time. These data belong to a study of beta chain features in type 1 diabetes. Study-wide points: The study found that naive, central memory and Treg TCRB repertoires appeared more similar in patients than in healthy donors.

The sample comprised stem cell memory CD4+ T cells from blood. The sequence was obtained from a woman younger than 30 in good health.

The DNA for the CDR3 is TGTGCCATCAGTTCGCGGACACGACCGGGTTATGGCTACACCTTC. It translates to CAISSRTRPGYGYTF. The chain employs TRBV10-3 and TRBJ1-2; a weak D match, TRBD1 (5 bases). Trimming took 5 bases from V and 5 from J, leaving 18 bases between them. Germline-derived CDR1 and CDR2 are ENHRY and SYGVKD. The CDR3 extends over 15 amino acids.